The 32 T cell receptor beta chains reported below all come from one sample, sequenced in a study of CD8 T cells in Susac syndrome. With random hexamers, 0.5 to 1 ug RNA was reverse transcribed. TCRdb analysed the immunoSEQ multiplex PCR reads with MiXCR anew, one entry per CDR3 protein. The repertoire has about 120,000 distinct CDR3 sequences, roughly 92% of them found once; the top ten carry about 0.12%. The sequenced sample was CD8+ T cells from PBMCs. The receptors shown here come from a human donor in good health.

The gene calls are TRBV12-3 or TRBV12-4 and TRBJ1-5, with 7 bases identical to TRBD1. The CDR3 covers 17 residues. Trimming cost V 1 base and J 0 bases; bases outside gene matches: 6. The chain's CDR3 is CASSLGLGTDSNQPQHF. The CDR3 bases are TGTGCCAGCAGTTTAGGCCTCGGGACAGATAGCAATCAGCCCCAGCATTTT.

CDR3 sequence reads: CASSRETGGYGYTF. Here the CDR3 DNA reads TGTGCCAGCAGTCGGGAAACAGGGGGCTATGGCTACACCTTC. V usage is TRBV2 and J usage is TRBJ1-2, with 8 bases that match TRBD1. The junction had 6 bases not matched to a gene; V was cut back by 5 bases and J by 4 bases. This CDR3 spans 14 amino acids. CDR1 is SNHLY and CDR2 is FYNNEI in the germline V gene.

The rearrangement links TRBV6-1 to TRBJ1-3; no reliable D call. The V end lost 1 base, the J end lost 0 bases, and 4 bases lay between the germline ends. CDR1 and CDR2 from the germline V gene are MNHNS and SASEGT. This CDR3 has 14 residues. Here the CDR3 DNA reads TGTGCCAGCAGTGAAGTTCACTCTGGAAACACCATATATTTT. Encoded protein: CASSEVHSGNTIYF.

The CDR3 DNA sequence: TGTGCCAGCAGTTACTCCCCGGTAGCGGAGACCCAGTACTTC. It encodes CASSYSPVAETQYF. The chain combines TRBV6-5 with TRBJ2-5; tentative D call: TRBD2 (5 bases). This CDR3 is 14 amino acids long. The V gene's germline CDR1 is MNHEY and CDR2 SVGAGI. V was pared by 0 bases and J by 5 bases, with 10 bases between.

This clonotype was seen only a few times. The rearrangement links TRBV13 to TRBJ2-7, with 10 bases that match TRBD1. Trimming cost V 4 bases and J 1 base; bases outside gene matches: 4. In germline, CDR1 is PRHDT, CDR2 FYEKMQ (reference sequence). This CDR3 region has 15 residues. The CDR3 reads CASSWGQGTSYEQYF. CDR3 nucleotides: TGTGCCAGCAGCTGGGGACAGGGGACGTCCTACGAGCAGTACTTC.

The chain carries TRBV7-9 and TRBJ1-2; D remains unclear. The length of the CDR3 is 15 residues. The V end was cut by 5 bases, the J end by 8 bases, with 21 bases between. CDR1 and CDR2 (germline): SEHNR, FQNEAQ (reference sequence). CDR3 in amino acids: CASSPYGRQDEGYTF. In DNA, the CDR3 is TGTGCCAGCAGCCCCTACGGCCGCCAAGATGAAGGCTACACCTTC.

V and J are TRBV12-3 or TRBV12-4 and TRBJ2-1; D gene ambiguous. V was trimmed by 3 bases and J by 6 bases, leaving 21 bases between them. This CDR3 has 17 residues. The chain's CDR3 is CASSFLMFQDSPNEQFF. DNA of the CDR3: TGTGCCAGCAGTTTTCTTATGTTCCAGGATTCACCCAATGAGCAGTTCTTC.

The chain is built from TRBV2 and TRBJ1-2; a possible D gene is TRBD1 (6 bases). The CDR3 totals 13 residues. V dropped 4 bases and J dropped 1 base, with 7 bases sitting between them. Germline CDR1 and CDR2: SNHLY and FYNNEI. The CDR3 loop is CASSADSNYGYTF. CDR3 DNA sequence: TGTGCCAGCAGTGCGGACAGTAACTATGGCTACACCTTC.

The count of this clonotype is one. This rearrangement joins TRBV7-9 to TRBJ1-1, with unresolved D. V was clipped by 1 base and J by 3 bases, with 21 bases between them. Germline CDR1 SEHNR, CDR2 FQNEAQ (reference sequence). The CDR3 consists of 18 residues. The CDR3 nucleotides are TGTGCCAGCAGCTTAGAGTTGCGTGGGTTCCGAGGAGACACTGAAGCTTTCTTT. As protein: CASSLELRGFRGDTEAFF.

The chain carries TRBV15 and TRBJ2-1; weak D call: TRBD1 (5 bases). Germline CDR1 is LNHNV and CDR2 is YYDKDF (reference sequence). This CDR3 comprises 15 residues. V was cut by 1 base and J by 6 bases, with 13 bases left in between. The CDR3 DNA sequence: TGTGCCACCAGCAGAGGATTTCAGGGAAGCAATGAGCAGTTCTTC. The encoded protein is CATSRGFQGSNEQFF.

This clonotype was seen only once. The chain joins TRBV20-1 to TRBJ2-1, with D uncertain. This CDR3 comprises 13 residues. V gave up 0 bases and J gave up 9 bases, with 12 bases separating them. CDR1 and CDR2 (germline): DFQATT, SNEGSKA (reference sequence). CDR3 amino acids: CSARDGREREQFF. The CDR3 nucleotides read TGCAGTGCTAGAGATGGTAGGGAACGTGAGCAGTTCTTC.

This chain links TRBV7-9 with TRBJ2-7; D is possibly TRBD1 or TRBD2 (5 bases each). The V end was cut by 3 bases, the J end by 0 bases, with 12 bases between. The length of the CDR3 is 15 residues. CDR1 and CDR2 (germline): SEHNR, FQNEAQ (reference sequence). The CDR3 coding sequence is TGTGCCAGCAGCTTTTGGGGGTCCCCCTCCTACGAGCAGTACTTC. It codes for CASSFWGSPSYEQYF.

The rearrangement links TRBV10-3 to TRBJ2-3; 8 positions match TRBD1. Per germline, CDR1 ENHRY and CDR2 SYGVKD. There are 14 residues in the CDR3. V lost 11 bases and J lost 2; bases outside the gene matches: 9. CDR3 DNA sequence: TGTGCCGCCACGGGACAGGATTACACAGATACGCAGTATTTT. Translated, it gives CAATGQDYTDTQYF.

The chain combines TRBV10-3 with TRBJ1-5; D gene ambiguous. Germline V lookup: CDR1 ENHRY, CDR2 SYGVKD. The CDR3 is 18 residues long. The V and J ends lost 0 bases and 0 bases respectively, with 15 bases between them. The CDR3 is CAISESKIPSYSNQPQHF. In DNA, the CDR3 is TGTGCCATCAGTGAGTCGAAAATTCCGTCTTATAGCAATCAGCCCCAGCATTTT.

The chain is built from TRBV12-3 or TRBV12-4 and TRBJ1-1, with D perhaps TRBD1 (5 bases). The length of the CDR3 is 13 residues. V was clipped by 6 bases and J by 3 bases, with 11 bases between them. The DNA of the CDR3 is TGTGCCAGCAGCCCGACAGCCGACACTGAAGCTTTCTTT. It encodes CASSPTADTEAFF.

The chain is built from TRBV7-2 and TRBJ1-5; a weak D match, TRBD1 (5 bases). The CDR3 is made up of 16 amino acids. CDR1 is SGHTA, CDR2 FQGNSA, per germline. V was trimmed by 5 bases and J by 1 base, leaving 15 bases between them. This CDR3 is CASSPGGWGSNQPQHF. For the CDR3, the DNA is TGTGCCAGCAGCCCCGGCGGGTGGGGGAGCAATCAGCCCCAGCATTTT.

The chain joins TRBV6-6 to TRBJ1-4; 9 bases align to TRBD1. CDR1 MNHNY and CDR2 SVGAGI come from the germline V gene (reference sequence). This CDR3 has 15 amino acids. V trimming: 5 bases; J trimming: 5 bases; junction bases outside the gene matches: 6. CDR3 DNA sequence: TGTGCCAGCAGTGGTTCCGGGACAGGGAATGAAAAACTGTTTTTT. Translation: CASSGSGTGNEKLFF.

V and J are TRBV7-3 and TRBJ1-1; perhaps TRBD1 as D (6 bases). In germline, CDR1 is SGHTA, CDR2 FQGTGA. This CDR3 is built from 13 residues. Trimming stripped 5 bases from V and 4 bases from J, with 11 bases between. Here the CDR3 DNA reads TGTGCCAGCAGCACCGACAGGATCACTGAAGCTTTCTTT. It translates to CASSTDRITEAFF.

CDR3 sequence reads: CASSIDQGLGSGVADTQYF. CDR3 nucleotides: TGTGCCAGTAGTATAGATCAGGGGCTCGGCAGCGGAGTCGCAGATACGCAGTATTTT. V gene TRBV19 combines with J gene TRBJ2-3; D is possibly TRBD1 (6 bases). This CDR3 region has 19 residues. The ends were cut back, 0 bases at V and 4 bases at J, with 23 bases in the middle. Germline V gene data show CDR1 as LNHDA and CDR2 as SQIVND (reference sequence).

This chain joins TRBV20-1 and TRBJ1-2; TRBD1 matches 10 bases. The CDR3 loop spans 15 amino acids. Germline lookup yields CDR1 DFQATT and CDR2 SNEGSKA (reference sequence). The trim removed 7 bases at V and 3 bases at J, leaving 11 bases unmatched. CDR3 in amino acids: CSGHPPGQGYYGYTF. CDR3 DNA sequence: TGCAGTGGGCACCCCCCGGGACAGGGGTACTATGGCTACACCTTC.

The rearrangement links TRBV7-9 to TRBJ2-3; D possibly matches TRBD1 or TRBD2 (5 bases each). The germline V gene has CDR1 SEHNR and CDR2 FQNEAQ (reference sequence). The CDR3 is made up of 15 amino acids. V was shortened by 2 bases and J by 2 bases, with 11 bases between the two germline ends. The DNA for the CDR3 is TGTGCCAGCAGCTTACGTTTGGGGGACACAGATACGCAGTATTTT. It is translated as CASSLRLGDTDTQYF. Looking up the rest from reference TRBV7-9 and TRBJ2-3 gives the full variable domain: DTGVSQNPRHKITKRGQNVTFRCDPISEHNRLYWYRQTLGQGPEFLTYFQNEAQLEKSRLLSDRFSAERPKGSFSTLEIQRTEQGDSAMYLCASSLRLGDTDTQYFGPGTRLTVL.

As DNA, the CDR3 is TGCGCCAGCAGCTTGGCCAGATCCGCGGGGTCGGGAGATACGCAGTATTTT. Translated: CASSLARSAGSGDTQYF. V is TRBV5-1 and J is TRBJ2-3, with D maybe TRBD2 (6 bases). The CDR3 sequence is 17 residues long. Germline V CDR1 and CDR2: SGHRS, YFSETQ. The V gene lost 0 bases and the J gene lost 5 bases, with 19 bases spanning the gap.

The chain uses TRBV29-1 and TRBJ2-6; D perhaps matches TRBD1 (5 bases). The CDR3 consists of 18 residues. Germline lookup yields CDR1 SQVTM and CDR2 ANQGSEA. With 2 bases removed from V and 0 bases from J, the gap between germline ends came to 17 bases. CDR3 in amino acids: CSVETRLTDISGANVLTF. As DNA, the CDR3 is TGCAGCGTTGAAACCCGGTTGACAGATATCTCTGGGGCCAACGTCCTGACTTTC. Supplemented by reference TRBV29-1 and TRBJ2-6, the full variable domain reads SAVISQKPSRDICQRGTSLTIQCQVDSQVTMMFWYRQQPGQSLTLIATANQGSEATYESGFVIDKFPISRPNLTFSTLTVSNMSPEDSSIYLCSVETRLTDISGANVLTFGAGSRLTVL.

The chain combines TRBV12-3 or TRBV12-4 with TRBJ2-4; D unresolved. The CDR3 has 14 residues. V dropped 4 bases and J dropped 0 bases, with 7 bases sitting between them. CDR3 bases: TGTGCCAGCAGTTCGGAGCTAGCCAAAAACATTCAGTACTTC. Translating gives CASSSELAKNIQYF.

V gene TRBV7-2 combines with J gene TRBJ1-2; no definite D call. Per germline, CDR1 SGHTA and CDR2 FQGNSA. Trimming removed 4 bases from V and 4 bases from J, with 13 bases in between. The CDR3 runs to 14 residues. The CDR3 coding sequence is TGTGCCAGCAGCTCAGTGGTGACGACCTATGGCTACACCTTC. Translated, it gives CASSSVVTTYGYTF.

The CDR3 loop is CASSYSNLAGVYEQYF. The CDR3 nucleotides are TGTGCCAGCAGTTACTCGAACCTAGCGGGAGTCTACGAGCAGTACTTC. V is TRBV6-5 and J is TRBJ2-7, with TRBD2 matching over 10 bases. Germline V gene data show CDR1 as MNHEY and CDR2 as SVGAGI. CDR3 length equals 16 residues. Losses at the gene ends were 0 bases for V and 3 bases for J; bases not matched to a gene: 5.

This chain links TRBV13 with TRBJ1-2; D is uncertain. Germline CDR1 PRHDT, CDR2 FYEKMQ (reference sequence). The CDR3 totals 16 residues. Trimming cost V 11 bases and J 0 bases, with 22 bases left between them. CDR3 region: CACDSPGQSANYGYTF. In nucleotides, the CDR3 is TGTGCCTGCGACTCTCCGGGCCAATCGGCTAACTATGGCTACACCTTC.

The chain couples TRBV7-9 to TRBJ2-2, with D possibly matching TRBD2 (5 bases). The CDR3 runs to 14 residues. Trimming took off 1 base at V and 4 bases at J, with 7 bases between the two ends. Per the germline V gene, CDR1 is SEHNR and CDR2 is FQNEAQ (reference sequence). The CDR3 region is CASSLVSGTGELFF. The CDR3 DNA sequence: TGTGCCAGCAGCTTAGTAAGCGGCACCGGGGAGCTGTTTTTT. Supplemented by reference TRBV7-9 and TRBJ2-2, the full variable domain reads DTGVSQNPRHKITKRGQNVTFRCDPISEHNRLYWYRQTLGQGPEFLTYFQNEAQLEKSRLLSDRFSAERPKGSFSTLEIQRTEQGDSAMYLCASSLVSGTGELFFGEGSRLTVL.

The chain combines TRBV20-1 with TRBJ1-2; 7 bases agree with TRBD1. The CDR3 runs 17 residues. V gave up 0 bases and J gave up 5 bases; unmatched junction bases: 15. From germline, CDR1 is DFQATT and CDR2 SNEGSKA (reference sequence). This CDR3 is CSARDKRDSAGLYGYTF. The CDR3 nucleotides read TGCAGTGCTAGAGATAAGCGGGACAGCGCCGGATTATATGGCTACACCTTC.

The rearrangement links TRBV9 to TRBJ2-1; maybe TRBD1 (6 bases). CDR3 length: 16 residues. Trimming cost V 1 base and J 4 bases, with 15 bases left between them. Germline V gene lookup returns CDR1 SGDLS and CDR2 YYNGEE. CDR3 DNA sequence: TGTGCCAGCAGCGTACCCGTGACAGGCCAGTACAATGAGCAGTTCTTC. Translation gives CASSVPVTGQYNEQFF.

The J gene is TRBJ2-3, the V gene TRBV20-1; possibly TRBD2 for D (6 bases). Germline CDR1 is DFQATT and CDR2 is SNEGSKA (reference sequence). The CDR3 is 17 amino acids. V was clipped by 0 bases and J by 0 bases, with 16 bases between them. CDR3 region: CSAREEGLSDSTDTQYF. DNA for the CDR3: TGCAGTGCTAGAGAGGAGGGACTCTCAGATAGCACAGATACGCAGTATTTT.

The chain uses TRBV5-1 and TRBJ1-2; TRBD1 is a possible D gene (5 bases). The length of the CDR3 is 15 residues. Germline CDR1 SGHRS, CDR2 YFSETQ. With 4 bases removed from V and 5 bases from J, the gap between germline ends came to 18 bases. The CDR3 bases are TGCGCCAGCAGCCTCACGTCCGACAGCGTTTATGGCTACACCTTC. Translated, it gives CASSLTSDSVYGYTF.